The next 18 T cell receptor beta chains were all read from a single sample in a study of CD8+CD57+ T cells in acquired aplastic anemia. Genomic DNA provided the template from which TCR beta VDJ and CDR3 profiles were obtained. MiXCR was run by TCRdb on the reads, yielding one entry per CDR3 protein. This sample has more than 150,000 distinct CDR3 sequences, with nearly 50% found just once. Patients included in sequencing had previously demonstrated CD8+CD57+ cell expansion by flow cytometry. The source material was sorted CD4+, CD8+, or CD8+CD57+ T cells (not recorded which) from PBMCs. These receptors came from a human donor with aplastic anemia.

The chain combines TRBV5-1 with TRBJ1-2; D is possibly TRBD1 (5 bases). V dropped 1 base and J dropped 3 bases, with 16 bases sitting between them. Germline CDR1 and CDR2: SGHRS and YFSETQ. The CDR3 sequence is 16 residues long. CDR3 sequence (DNA): TGCGCCAGCAGCTTGTCGGGTCCGGGACGGGACTATGGCTACACCTTC. Encoded protein: CASSLSGPGRDYGYTF.

V gene TRBV24-1 combines with J gene TRBJ1-6; D is perhaps TRBD1 (6 bases). V dropped 6 bases and J dropped 9 bases, with 11 bases sitting between them. CDR3 length: 13 amino acids. Germline loops: CDR1 KGHDR, CDR2 SFDVKD. CDR3 loop: CATSTGAASPLHF. The CDR3 DNA reads as TGTGCCACCAGTACGGGGGCGGCTTCACCCCTCCACTTT.

The chain has TRBV10-1 and TRBJ2-7; 8 bases map to TRBD1. The CDR3 sequence is 15 residues long. The V gene end was trimmed by 6 bases and the J gene end by 6 bases; junction bases not matched to a gene: 13. Germline CDR1 WNHNN, CDR2 SYGVQD (reference sequence). The CDR3 is CASSVSGQGGLEQYF. The CDR3 nucleotides read TGCGCCAGCAGCGTCTCAGGACAGGGAGGCCTCGAGCAGTACTTC.

This clonotype was found a few times. The chain recombines TRBV29-1 with TRBJ2-7; TRBD1 matches at 9 bases. Per germline, CDR1 SQVTM and CDR2 ANQGSEA. The CDR3 length is 14 residues. The junction had 7 bases not matched to a gene; V was cut back by 5 bases and J by 2 bases. The CDR3 DNA reads TGCAGCGTTTCAGGGACAGGGAGGGCCTACGAGCAGTACTTC. Amino acids: CSVSGTGRAYEQYF.

The rearrangement joins TRBV24-1 to TRBJ2-3, with 9 bases identical to TRBD1. V gave up 6 bases and J gave up 6 bases; unmatched junction bases: 6. Germline V gene data show CDR1 as KGHDR and CDR2 as SFDVKD. This CDR3 comprises 14 residues. As DNA, the CDR3 is TGTGCCACCAGTCGAGGACAGGGGTCGGATACGCAGTATTTT. Its protein product is CATSRGQGSDTQYF.

The rearrangement uses TRBV29-1 and TRBJ2-1; 13 bases line up with TRBD2. The ends lost 3 bases at V and 6 bases at J; junction bases unmatched: 5. In germline, CDR1 is SQVTM, CDR2 ANQGSEA. This CDR3 is built from 15 residues. The CDR3 protein is CSVEGGLAGINEQFF. The DNA for the CDR3 is TGCAGCGTTGAGGGGGGACTAGCGGGGATCAATGAGCAGTTCTTC.

The V call is TRBV10-3, the J call TRBJ1-1; TRBD1 agrees at 11 bases. This CDR3 contains 15 residues. The V gene end was trimmed by 6 bases and the J gene end by 2 bases; junction bases not matched to a gene: 5. Germline V gene data show CDR1 as ENHRY and CDR2 as SYGVKD. In nucleotides, the CDR3 is TGTGCCATCAGGGGGACAGGGGGTTCCAACACTGAAGCTTTCTTT. It translates to CAIRGTGGSNTEAFF.

This clonotype occurred once. The genes are TRBV2 and TRBJ1-2; D might be TRBD1 (5 bases). Trimming stripped 4 bases from V and 8 bases from J, with 20 bases between. The CDR3 covers 15 residues. Germline V gene lookup returns CDR1 SNHLY and CDR2 FYNNEI. The CDR3: CASSGVEAGGNGYTF. In DNA form, the CDR3 reads TGTGCCAGCAGTGGCGTAGAAGCGGGGGGGAACGGCTACACCTTC.

The CDR3 nucleotides are TGCGCCAGCAACCAGGGAAATAGCAATCAGCCCCAGCATTTT. It is translated as CASNQGNSNQPQHF. The chain is built from TRBV10-1 and TRBJ1-5; the D gene is possibly TRBD1 (5 bases). The CDR3 runs to 14 residues. Germline assignment: CDR1 WNHNN and CDR2 SYGVQD (reference sequence). V was pared by 7 bases and J by 0 bases, with 10 bases between.

This rearrangement joins TRBV10-3 to TRBJ2-7, with 15 bases aligning to TRBD2. Germline assignment: CDR1 ENHRY and CDR2 SYGVKD. The V and J ends lost 8 bases and 2 bases, in that order; junction bases with no gene match: 7. CDR3 length: 16 amino acids. The CDR3 sequence is CAIAGTSGRTTYEQYF. The CDR3 DNA reads as TGTGCCATCGCCGGGACTAGCGGGAGGACGACCTACGAGCAGTACTTC.

This chain uses TRBV20-1 with TRBJ2-5, with D perhaps TRBD1 (5 bases). Germline V gene data show CDR1 as DFQATT and CDR2 as SNEGSKA (reference sequence). CDR3 size: 11 residues. V gave up 2 bases and J gave up 4 bases, with 5 bases separating them. CDR3 residues: CSARQGETQYF. The CDR3 bases are TGCAGTGCTAGACAGGGAGAGACCCAGTACTTC.

The chain uses TRBV9 and TRBJ2-7; D ambiguous. Between the trimmed V and J ends, which lost 0 bases and 0 bases, there was a span of 10 bases. The V gene's germline CDR1 is SGDLS and CDR2 YYNGEE. The CDR3 is 15 amino acids. DNA for the CDR3: TGTGCCAGCAGCGTAGGACCTTCTGGCTCCTACGAGCAGTACTTC. Its translation: CASSVGPSGSYEQYF.

V is TRBV20-1 and J is TRBJ2-2; D remains unclear. V lost 6 bases to trimming and J lost 3 bases, with 8 bases between them. This CDR3 comprises 12 residues. Germline V gene sequence: CDR1 DFQATT, CDR2 SNEGSKA (reference sequence). CDR3 in amino acids: CSALRDTGELFF. The CDR3 DNA reads as TGCAGTGCCTTAAGGGACACCGGGGAGCTGTTTTTT.

This clonotype came up many times. The genes are TRBV20-1 and TRBJ1-6; D is unresolved. With 3 bases removed from V and 9 bases from J, the gap between germline ends came to 15 bases. Germline assignment: CDR1 DFQATT and CDR2 SNEGSKA (reference sequence). The CDR3 is 14 residues long. The CDR3 protein is CSASELEPGSPLHF. For the CDR3, the DNA is TGCAGTGCTAGTGAATTGGAGCCGGGTTCACCCCTCCACTTT.

J is TRBJ1-1 and V is TRBV6-6, with D possibly TRBD1 on 6 matching bases. In germline, CDR1 is MNHNY, CDR2 SVGAGI (reference sequence). The CDR3 covers 13 residues. V was clipped by 1 base and J by 11 bases, with 14 bases between them. In nucleotides, the CDR3 is TGTGCCAGCAGTTACTTCCAGGGGAGTCTTGCTTTCTTT. Encoded protein: CASSYFQGSLAFF.

The rearrangement uses TRBV20-1 and TRBJ2-3; D unresolved. Looked up from germline, CDR1 is DFQATT and CDR2 is SNEGSKA (reference sequence). The ends were cut back, 0 bases at V and 0 bases at J, with 10 bases in the middle. This CDR3 spans 15 amino acids. The CDR3 here is CSARDSTRSTDTQYF. The CDR3 coding sequence is TGCAGTGCTAGAGATTCGACACGCAGCACAGATACGCAGTATTTT.

The rearrangement joins TRBV20-1 to TRBJ1-1; tentative D call: TRBD1 (6 bases). Trimming pared 1 base from V and 7 bases from J, leaving 13 bases between. Germline V gives CDR1 DFQATT, CDR2 SNEGSKA (reference sequence). CDR3 length: 13 residues. The CDR3 here is CSARGTGRGEAFF. In DNA, the CDR3 is TGCAGTGCTAGAGGTACAGGGAGAGGTGAAGCTTTCTTT.

This clonotype has more than one count but fewer than ten. The rearrangement uses TRBV18 and TRBJ2-1; 11 bases fit TRBD2. Germline V CDR1 and CDR2: KGHSH, LQKENI. This CDR3 region has 15 residues. The V segment lost 0 bases and the J segment 5 bases; nucleotides outside the gene matches: 0. This CDR3 is CASSPPGLADNEQFF. The DNA for the CDR3 is TGTGCCAGCTCACCACCGGGACTAGCGGACAATGAGCAGTTCTTC.